The 16 T cell receptor beta chains below were found in one sample sequenced in a study of CD8+CD57+ T cells in acquired aplastic anemia. Only patients with CD8+CD57+ cell expansion on flow cytometry were chosen for sequencing. Genomic DNA, serving as template, underwent TCR beta VDJ and CDR3 profiling. TCRdb called the reads again in MiXCR, with one record for every CDR3 protein. The sample lists about 160,000 distinct CDR3 sequences, about 50% occurring once. Sequencing was performed on sorted CD4+, CD8+, or CD8+CD57+ T cells (not recorded which) from PBMCs. The receptors derive from a human donor with aplastic anemia.

For this clonotype: An end of the junction differs from the germline gene, which may be a read error. J is TRBJ2-1 and V is TRBV29-1; D is unresolved. Germline CDR1 is SQVTM and CDR2 is ANQGSEA. This CDR3 has 13 residues. The CDR3 bases are TGCAGCATTGAAGTGGCTAGTAGCAATGAGCAGTTCTTC. This codes for CSIEVASSNEQFF.

This clonotype was recorded at least ten times. The chain employs TRBV20-1 and TRBJ2-7; the D gene could be TRBD1 or TRBD2 (5 bases each). V shed 6 bases and J shed 7 bases, with 25 bases lying between them. Germline CDR1 is DFQATT and CDR2 is SNEGSKA (reference sequence). This CDR3 is built from 15 residues. Here the CDR3 reads CSALTLRALEGEQYF. The CDR3, as DNA: TGCAGTGCCCTCACATTGAGGGCCCTAGAGGGGGAGCAGTACTTC.

The rearrangement uses TRBV7-2 and TRBJ2-3; D ambiguous. This CDR3 has 11 residues. Germline V CDR1 and CDR2: SGHTA, FQGNSA. V lost 5 bases to trimming and J lost 4 bases, with 4 bases between them. The CDR3 region has the DNA TGTGCCAGCAGCAACGCAGATACGCAGTATTTT. Translation gives CASSNADTQYF.

This clonotype occurred a few times. The V and J genes are TRBV20-1 and TRBJ1-1, with no clear D. The ends were cut back, 6 bases at V and 1 base at J, with 12 bases in the middle. The CDR3 spans 13 residues. The germline V gene encodes CDR1 DFQATT and CDR2 SNEGSKA (reference sequence). The CDR3 DNA follows: TGCAGTGCCACCCCGCTTGCGAACACTGAAGCTTTCTTT. Amino acid sequence: CSATPLANTEAFF.

This chain links TRBV6-5 with TRBJ2-7; D might be TRBD2 (6 bases). The length of the CDR3 is 14 residues. V was pared by 3 bases and J by 3 bases, with 12 bases between. CDR1 MNHEY and CDR2 SVGAGI come from the germline V gene. The CDR3 nucleotides are TGTGCCAGCAGTTATCCGGCCGGGGGCTACGAGCAGTACTTC. It yields the protein CASSYPAGGYEQYF.

This clonotype was counted at least ten times. V is TRBV19 and J is TRBJ1-3, with a possible D match to TRBD1 (6 bases). This CDR3 spans 15 amino acids. The germline CDR1 and CDR2 sequences are LNHDA and SQIVND (reference sequence). V gave up 9 bases and J gave up 1 base, with 16 bases separating them. The CDR3: CASIPADSSGNTIYF. The CDR3 DNA follows: TGTGCCAGCATCCCCGCGGACAGTTCTGGAAACACCATATATTTT.

This rearrangement joins TRBV25-1 to TRBJ2-7; D perhaps matches TRBD2 (5 bases). In germline, CDR1 is MGHDK, CDR2 SYGVNS. Trimming pared 4 bases from V and 2 bases from J, leaving 12 bases between. CDR3 size: 14 residues. In DNA, the CDR3 is TGTGCCAGCAGTGTATTCAGAGGGACCTACGAGCAGTACTTC. The encoded protein is CASSVFRGTYEQYF.

This clonotype was observed a single time. The chain combines TRBV25-1 with TRBJ1-2, with a possible D match to TRBD1 (6 bases). V dropped 4 bases and J dropped 6 bases, with 21 bases sitting between them. This CDR3 has 16 residues. Germline V gene data show CDR1 as MGHDK and CDR2 as SYGVNS. For the CDR3, the DNA is TGTGCCAGCAGTGCGGGACAAGAGAGGAGGCGAGATGGCTACACCTTC. Translating it yields CASSAGQERRRDGYTF.

This rearrangement joins TRBV5-1 to TRBJ1-4, with 9 bases lining up with TRBD1. The germline V gene has CDR1 SGHRS and CDR2 YFSETQ. There are 12 residues in the CDR3. Trimming cost V 4 bases and J 13 bases; bases outside gene matches: 5. The DNA for the CDR3 is TGCGCCAGCAGCCAGAGGACAGGGGCACTGTTTTTT. It translates to CASSQRTGALFF.

This clonotype was seen ten or more times. The chain carries TRBV4-3 and TRBJ1-4, with 7 bases fitting TRBD1. The CDR3 has 15 amino acids. V lost 2 bases and J lost 8; bases outside the gene matches: 8. Germline values: CDR1 LGHNA, CDR2 YSLEER. The CDR3 DNA reads as TGCGCCAGCAGCCAAATTGAAACAGGGGTGGAAAAACTGTTTTTT. Translating gives CASSQIETGVEKLFF.

This clonotype came up a few times. The rearrangement links TRBV29-1 to TRBJ2-2; TRBD1 matches 7 bases. The germline gives CDR1 SQVTM, CDR2 ANQGSEA. The CDR3 has 15 amino acids. V gave up 7 bases and J gave up 5 bases; unmatched junction bases: 13. CDR3 coding DNA: TGCAGCGCCATTACAGGGGATGTTAGGACCGGGGAGCTGTTTTTT. Its protein product is CSAITGDVRTGELFF.

This clonotype has a count of ten or more. The chain employs TRBV9 and TRBJ2-6; D remains unclear. Trimming cost V 4 bases and J 0 bases, with 5 bases left between them. Germline V gene sequence: CDR1 SGDLS, CDR2 YYNGEE. The CDR3 is made up of 14 amino acids. CDR3 nucleotide sequence: TGTGCCAGCAGCCCCCGCTCTGGGGCCAACGTCCTGACTTTC. It specifies CASSPRSGANVLTF.

This chain uses TRBV2 with TRBJ2-1; D unclear. Germline V gene data show CDR1 as SNHLY and CDR2 as FYNNEI. The germline V and J ends were trimmed by 4 bases and 6 bases, with 10 bases remaining between them. The CDR3 sequence is 13 residues long. This chain's CDR3 is CASSVSRINEQFF. CDR3 nucleotide sequence: TGTGCCAGCAGTGTCTCTAGGATCAATGAGCAGTTCTTC.

This clonotype was counted ten times or more. The chain combines TRBV6-5 with TRBJ2-7, with D perhaps being TRBD1 or TRBD2 (5 bases each). This CDR3 is 15 amino acids long. V was trimmed by 6 bases and J by 1 base, leaving 16 bases between them. Germline CDR1 and CDR2: MNHEY and SVGAGI. The CDR3 DNA reads as TGTGCCAGCAGCCGTGGGGGTGGTGGGTCCTACGAGCAGTACTTC. Its protein is CASSRGGGGSYEQYF.

The gene calls are TRBV5-2 and TRBJ2-1; TRBD2 is taken as the D call from the table, unchecked against the DNA. TRBV5-2 is a documented pseudogene. The CDR3 is made up of 19 amino acids. The CDR3 sequence is CASNNPGLAVASSYNEQFF. The CDR3 nucleotides are TGTGCCAGCAACAACCCGGGACTAGCGGTTGCCAGCTCCTACAATGAGCAGTTCTTC.

The rearrangement uses TRBV7-3 and TRBJ1-6; D unresolved. There are 12 residues in the CDR3. From germline, CDR1 is SGHTA and CDR2 FQGTGA. Trimming removed 7 bases at V and 10 bases at J, with 11 bases between. The CDR3 spells CASTSAASPLHF. The DNA of the CDR3 is TGTGCCAGCACCTCAGCCGCCTCACCCCTCCACTTT.